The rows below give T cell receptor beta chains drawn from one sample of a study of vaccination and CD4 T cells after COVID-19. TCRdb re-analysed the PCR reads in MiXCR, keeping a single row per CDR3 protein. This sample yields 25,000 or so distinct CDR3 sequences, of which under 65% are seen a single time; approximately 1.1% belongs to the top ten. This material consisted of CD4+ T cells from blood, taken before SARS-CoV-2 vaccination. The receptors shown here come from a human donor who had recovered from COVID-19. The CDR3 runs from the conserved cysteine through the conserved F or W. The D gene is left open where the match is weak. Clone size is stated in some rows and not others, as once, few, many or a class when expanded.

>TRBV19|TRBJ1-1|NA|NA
TGTGCCAGTAGTAAGGGCAGCGGGCACACTGAAGCTTTCTTT
CASSKGSGHTEAFF
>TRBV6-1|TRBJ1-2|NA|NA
TGTGCCAGCAACTCGGACCGCCTTCTCTATGGCTACACCTTC
CASNSDRLLYGYTF
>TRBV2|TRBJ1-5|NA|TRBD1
TGTGCCAGCAGTGACAGGGGGATCCATCAGCCCCAGCATTTT
CASSDRGIHQPQHF
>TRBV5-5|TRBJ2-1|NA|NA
TGTGCCAGCAAAAATCGCCTCACAGTGGATGAGCAGTTCTTC
CASKNRLTVDEQFF
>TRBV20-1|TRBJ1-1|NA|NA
TGCAGTGCTAGAGAGTTTTGGGGGGCGGACACTGAAGCTTTCTTT
CSAREFWGADTEAFF
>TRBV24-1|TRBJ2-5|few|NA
TGTGCCACCAGTGACCCGGGCGGGGACAACCAAGAGACCCAGTACTTC
CATSDPGGDNQETQYF
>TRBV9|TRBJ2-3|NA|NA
TGTGCCAGCAGCGTAGGCCCAGCGCGATCAAGCACAGATACGCAGTATTTT
CASSVGPARSSTDTQYF
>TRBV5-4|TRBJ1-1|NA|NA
TGTGCCAGCAGCTTTAATGAACGGGATGAAGCTTTCTTT
CASSFNERDEAFF
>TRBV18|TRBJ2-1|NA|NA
TGTGCCAGCTCACCGAGAGACCTCTACAATGAGCAGTTCTTC
CASSPRDLYNEQFF
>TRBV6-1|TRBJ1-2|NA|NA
TGTGCCAGCAGTGAAATGTTCTGGACTGATTATGGCTACACCTTC
CASSEMFWTDYGYTF
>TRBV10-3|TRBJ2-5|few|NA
TGTGCCATCAGTGCACCCGCCAGCGGTGAGACCCAGTACTTC
CAISAPASGETQYF
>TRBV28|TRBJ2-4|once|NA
TGTGCCAGCAGCCCTGTGTGGATAGCCAAAAACATTCAGTACTTC
CASSPVWIAKNIQYF
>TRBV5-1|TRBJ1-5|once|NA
TGCGCCAGCAGCTTGGAATGGGGTACCAATCAGCCCCAGCATTTT
CASSLEWGTNQPQHF
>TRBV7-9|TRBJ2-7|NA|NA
TGTGCCAGCAGCTTAGGAAGGCGGATCGGCGAGCAGTACTTC
CASSLGRRIGEQYF
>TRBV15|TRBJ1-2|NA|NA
TGTGCCACCAGCCAGGACAGATATGGCTACACCTTC
CATSQDRYGYTF
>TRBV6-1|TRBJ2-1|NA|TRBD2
TGTGCCAGCAGCGTAACTAGCGGGGACTACAATGAGCAGTTCTTC
CASSVTSGDYNEQFF
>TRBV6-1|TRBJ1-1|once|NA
TGTGCCAGCAGCGAGGCCAGGGCTGAAGCTTTCTTT
CASSEARAEAFF
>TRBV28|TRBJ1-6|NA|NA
TGTGCCAGCACCACTAGGGGAGCCCGTGGGAATTCACCCCTCCACTTT
CASTTRGARGNSPLHF
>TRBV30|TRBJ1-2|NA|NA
TGTGCCTGGAGTAGGAACACCGGTAACTATGGCTACACCTTC
CAWSRNTGNYGYTF
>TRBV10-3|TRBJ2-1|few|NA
TGTGCCATCAGTGGAGGAGACTACAATGAGCAGTTCTTC
CAISGGDYNEQFF
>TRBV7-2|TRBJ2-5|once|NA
TGTGCCAGCAGCTCGCTGGGGCTGACCCAGTACTTC
CASSSLGLTQYF
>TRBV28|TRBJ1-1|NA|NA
TGTGCCAGCAGTTTTCTCCGGACAGTTGAAGCTTTCTTT
CASSFLRTVEAFF
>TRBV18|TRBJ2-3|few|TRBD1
TGTGCCAGCTCACGTTTACAGGGGAAGGCAGATACGCAGTATTTT
CASSRLQGKADTQYF
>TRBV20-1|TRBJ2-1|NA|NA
TGCAGTGCTAGTCTGGACAGCTACAATGAGCAGTTCTTC
CSASLDSYNEQFF
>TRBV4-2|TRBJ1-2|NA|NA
TGTGCCAGCAGCCAAGCCCAAACAGTAGACAGTGGCTACACCTTC
CASSQAQTVDSGYTF
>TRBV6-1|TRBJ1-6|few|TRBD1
TGTGCCAGCAGTACGACAGGGATATCGACACCCCTCCACTTT
CASSTTGISTPLHF
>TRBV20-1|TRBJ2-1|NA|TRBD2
TGCAGTGCTAGTGCGGGAGTGGGGAATGAGCAGTTCTTC
CSASAGVGNEQFF
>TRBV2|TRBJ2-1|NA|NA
TGTGCCAGCACCAGCGCGATGACGAGCTCCTACAATGAGCAGTTCTTC
CASTSAMTSSYNEQFF
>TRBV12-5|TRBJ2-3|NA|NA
TGTGCTAGTGCTCCCGGCCGAGGGGCAAATTTAGCAGATACGCAGTATTTT
CASAPGRGANLADTQYF
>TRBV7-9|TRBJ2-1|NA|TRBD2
TGTGCCAGCAGCTTTCGTAGCGGGAGGGCCACTGAGCAGTTCTTC
CASSFRSGRATEQFF
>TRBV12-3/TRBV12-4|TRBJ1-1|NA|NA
TGTGCCAGCAGTTGGAAGGGGAACACTGAAGCTTTCTTT
CASSWKGNTEAFF
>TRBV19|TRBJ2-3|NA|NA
TGTGCCAGTAGTATTACGAGAGAGACAGATACGCAGTATTTT
CASSITRETDTQYF
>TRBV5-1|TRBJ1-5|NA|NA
TGCGCCAGCAGCTTGGTGGCAGGGAATCAGCCCCAGCATTTT
CASSLVAGNQPQHF
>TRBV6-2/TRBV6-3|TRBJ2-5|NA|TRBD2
TGTGCCAGCGTTTTAGCGGGAGCGGGTCTACAAGAGACCCAGTACTTC
CASVLAGAGLQETQYF
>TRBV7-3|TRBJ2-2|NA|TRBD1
TGTGCCAGCAGCTTAAACTCGCCGGGACAGACCGGGGAGCTGTTTTTT
CASSLNSPGQTGELFF
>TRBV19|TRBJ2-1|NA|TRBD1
TGTGCCAGTAGTAGATCTTCGGCAGGGGGCTTCTACAATGAGCAGTTCTTC
CASSRSSAGGFYNEQFF
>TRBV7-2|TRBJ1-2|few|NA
TGTGCCAGCAGCCCTAGCATTTTCGGGCAGGCCTATGGCTACACCTTC
CASSPSIFGQAYGYTF
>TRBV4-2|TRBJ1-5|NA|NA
TGTGCCAGCAGCCAAGAGGGAACAGGGCGAAATCAGCCCCAGCATTTT
CASSQEGTGRNQPQHF
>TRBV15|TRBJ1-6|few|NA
TGTGCCACCAGCACAGCGGACAGTTACCCGTCTTCACCCCTCCACTTT
CATSTADSYPSSPLHF
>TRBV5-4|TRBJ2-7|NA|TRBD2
TGTGCCAGCAGCGGGGGCGTTCCAGCGGGAGTAGCGTGGGAGCAGTACTTC
CASSGGVPAGVAWEQYF
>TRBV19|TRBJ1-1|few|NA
TGTGCCAGTAGTCCCTCCCCCAGGGATAACACTGAAGCTTTCTTT
CASSPSPRDNTEAFF